This passage covers 31 T cell receptor beta chains from one sample sequenced in a study of T cell responses to AZD1222 COVID-19 vaccine. Sequencing used immunoSEQ multiplex PCR; TCRdb keeps in-frame clones, though not all of them. The sample consists of about 84,000 clones, around nine tenths of them appearing once. Sample: peripheral blood, taken on day 0 of AZD1222 vaccination. The receptors come from an adult in good health.

The J gene is TRBJ1-1, the V gene TRBV12-5; D ambiguous. V gave up 2 bases and J gave up 9 bases, with 13 bases separating them. Germline CDR1 is LGHNT and CDR2 is FRNRAP. This CDR3 comprises 13 residues. Here the CDR3 DNA reads TGTGCTAGTGGTTTGCCTACAACAGTGAAAGCTTTCTTT. Amino acids: CASGLPTTVKAFF. The variable domain in full, with the rest retrieved from reference TRBV12-5 and TRBJ1-1, is DARVTQTPRHKVTEMGQEVTMRCQPILGHNTVFWYRQTMMQGLELLAYFRNRAPLDDSGMPKDRFSAEMPDATLATLKIQPSEPRDSAVYFCASGLPTTVKAFFGQGTRLTVV.

In DNA form, the CDR3 reads TGTGCCAGCACCGGAGGGGGGCGCGGGAACACTGAAGCTTTCTTT. Protein: CASTGGGRGNTEAFF. This rearrangement joins TRBV5-4 to TRBJ1-1; D might be TRBD1 (6 bases). Trimming left V 6 bases short and J 1 base short, with 16 bases between. The CDR3 has 15 residues. Germline lookup yields CDR1 SGHNT and CDR2 YYREEE (reference sequence).

This rearrangement joins TRBV12-5 to TRBJ1-3; D may be TRBD1 (6 bases). Trimming pared 0 bases from V and 8 bases from J, leaving 17 bases between. The CDR3 consists of 16 residues. In germline, CDR1 is LGHNT, CDR2 FRNRAP. CDR3 DNA sequence: TGTGCTAGTGGTTTGGTACAGGGAGGGGGGATTGACACCATATATTTT. Translated, it gives CASGLVQGGGIDTIYF.

DNA of the CDR3: TGTGCCAGCTCACCATTCGGGAGCCCCGCCTACAATGAGCAGTTCTTC. It translates to CASSPFGSPAYNEQFF. V gene TRBV18 combines with J gene TRBJ2-1, with a weak D call TRBD2 (6 bases). The CDR3 contains 16 residues. From germline, CDR1 is KGHSH and CDR2 LQKENI. The V gene lost 2 bases and the J gene lost 2 bases, with 13 bases spanning the gap. Combining the CDR3 with reference TRBV18 and TRBJ2-1 gives the whole variable domain NAGVMQNPRHLVRRRGQEARLRCSPMKGHSHVYWYRQLPEEGLKFMVYLQKENIIDESGMPKERFSAEFPKEGPSILRIQQVVRGDSAAYFCASSPFGSPAYNEQFFGPGTRLTVL.

This clone has a handful of counts. V gene TRBV5-6 combines with J gene TRBJ1-3; the D is unclear. CDR1 SGHDT and CDR2 YYEEEE come from the germline V gene. The V end was cut by 4 bases, the J end by 5 bases, with 22 bases between. This CDR3 has 17 residues. The DNA of the CDR3 is TGTGCCAGCAGCCCTATGCTGTCGTCCGTTAACCGAAACACCATATATTTT. Its translation is CASSPMLSSVNRNTIYF.

In its sample, this clone was seen once. For the CDR3, the DNA is TGCGCCAGCAGCCCCCGGACAGGGGGAAGCGGTTCACCCCTCCACTTT. Translating gives CASSPRTGGSGSPLHF. This rearrangement joins TRBV5-1 to TRBJ1-6, with TRBD1 matching 10 bases. From germline, CDR1 is SGHRS and CDR2 YFSETQ. The CDR3 is 16 residues long. The J segment lost 9 bases and the V segment lost 4 bases, leaving 10 bases of the junction unmatched.

V usage is TRBV18 and J usage is TRBJ2-5; 13 bases are shared with TRBD2. CDR1 is KGHSH, CDR2 LQKENI, per germline. The CDR3 consists of 14 residues. J gave up 5 bases and V 3 bases, and 0 bases lay outside the gene matches. CDR3 protein: CASSPTSGRETQYF. CDR3 in DNA: TGTGCCAGCTCACCGACTAGCGGGAGGGAGACCCAGTACTTC.

This clone appeared a few times. This rearrangement joins TRBV19 to TRBJ1-5; weak D call: TRBD1 (6 bases). The V gene's germline CDR1 is LNHDA and CDR2 SQIVND (reference sequence). The CDR3 loop spans 15 amino acids. Trimming shortened V by 7 bases and J by 3 bases, and 16 bases separated the two germline ends. Here the CDR3 reads CASTEAQGSNQPQHF. DNA of the CDR3: TGTGCCAGTACCGAGGCTCAGGGGTCCAATCAGCCCCAGCATTTT. The variable domain in full, completed from reference TRBV19 and TRBJ1-5, reads DGGITQSPKYLFRKEGQNVTLSCEQNLNHDAMYWYRQDPGQGLRLIYYSQIVNDFQKGDIAEGYSVSREKKESFPLTVTSAQKNPTAFYLCASTEAQGSNQPQHFGDGTRLSIL.

This clone was seen more than once but under ten times. The chain links TRBV5-1 to TRBJ1-3; 7 bases agree with TRBD1. Germline loops: CDR1 SGHRS, CDR2 YFSETQ. Trimming removed 5 bases from V and 6 bases from J; junction bases left unmatched: 5. The CDR3 runs 13 residues. CDR3 protein: CASRTGLENTIYF. The CDR3 DNA is TGCGCCAGCAGGACAGGGCTGGAAAACACCATATATTTT.

This chain uses TRBV18 with TRBJ2-7; 7 nucleotides line up with TRBD2. Trimming took 8 bases from V and 5 from J; bases not matched to a gene: 12. The CDR3 length is 14 residues. CDR1 is KGHSH, CDR2 LQKENI, per germline. This CDR3 reads CASQPAGRGHEQYF. DNA for the CDR3: TGTGCCAGCCAGCCCGCGGGGAGGGGCCACGAGCAGTACTTC.

This chain connects TRBV5-1 to TRBJ2-6; no clear D. The CDR3 is made up of 16 amino acids. Looked up from germline, CDR1 is SGHRS and CDR2 is YFSETQ. V gave up 0 bases and J gave up 2 bases, with 9 bases separating them. CDR3 sequence (DNA): TGCGCCAGCAGCTTGGCCGCAAGTGCTGGGGCCAACGTCCTGACTTTC. Its protein product is CASSLAASAGANVLTF.

This clone was picked up one time. J is TRBJ1-1 and V is TRBV12-3 or TRBV12-4, with D unclear. The CDR3 runs 11 residues. Trimming removed 2 bases at V and 6 bases at J, with 4 bases between. The CDR3 nucleotides are TGTGCCAGCAGTTTAATCGCTGAAGCTTTCTTT. Its translation: CASSLIAEAFF.

J is TRBJ2-4 and V is TRBV30; D possibly corresponds to TRBD2 (5 bases). The CDR3 runs to 12 residues. V was cut by 2 bases and J by 7 bases, with 9 bases left in between. Germline V gene lookup returns CDR1 GTSNPN and CDR2 SVGIG (reference sequence). CDR3 DNA sequence: TGTGCCTGGAGTCGGGGTTTGAACATTCAGTACTTC. Protein product: CAWSRGLNIQYF.

This clone was observed once. This chain links TRBV11-2 with TRBJ1-2, with D unresolved. The CDR3 extends over 14 amino acids. Trimming pared 2 bases from V and 6 bases from J, leaving 13 bases between. Germline V gives CDR1 SGHAT, CDR2 FQNNGV. The CDR3 DNA is TGTGCCAGCAGCTTAAATCGGAGAGGGAATGGCTACACCTTC. Encoded protein: CASSLNRRGNGYTF.

This clone appeared a single time. J is TRBJ1-2 and V is TRBV7-8; 9 bases align to TRBD1. V gave up 4 bases and J gave up 6 bases; unmatched junction bases: 6. CDR1 and CDR2 from the germline V gene are SGHVS and FQNEAQ. The CDR3 spans 14 residues. The CDR3, as DNA: TGTGCCAGCAGCTCACGAACAGGGGGCCATGGCTACACCTTC. This translates into CASSSRTGGHGYTF. Supplemented by reference TRBV7-8 and TRBJ1-2, the full variable domain reads GAGVSQSPRYKVAKRGQDVALRCDPISGHVSLFWYQQALGQGPEFLTYFQNEAQLDKSGLPSDRFFAERPEGSVSTLKIQRTQQEDSAVYLCASSSRTGGHGYTFGSGTRLTVV.

The J gene is TRBJ2-7, the V gene TRBV4-2, with 7 bases aligning to TRBD1. The trim removed 2 bases at V and 5 bases at J, leaving 9 bases unmatched. The CDR3 has 15 amino acids. Germline values: CDR1 LGHNA, CDR2 YNFKEQ. The CDR3 nucleotides are TGTGCCAGCAGCCAACAGACAGGGTCTGGCCACGAGCAGTACTTC. Amino acid sequence: CASSQQTGSGHEQYF.

V is TRBV4-2 and J is TRBJ2-7; TRBD2 matches 10 bases. Germline V CDR1 and CDR2: LGHNA, YNFKEQ. This CDR3 comprises 16 residues. J gave up 5 bases and V 3 bases, and 10 bases lay outside the gene matches. Written as DNA, the CDR3 is TGTGCCAGCAGCCAGGAGCTAGCGGGGGCCCTCGACGAGCAGTACTTC. Protein product: CASSQELAGALDEQYF.

The chain has TRBV7-2 and TRBJ2-1; 10 bases map to TRBD1. The germline gives CDR1 SGHTA, CDR2 FQGNSA. This CDR3 has 17 amino acids. Trimming took 4 bases from V and 4 from J; bases not matched to a gene: 10. The CDR3 spells CASSSPRGQGSYNEQFF. Written as DNA, the CDR3 is TGTGCCAGCAGCTCTCCTCGGGGACAGGGGTCTTACAATGAGCAGTTCTTC.

This chain joins TRBV11-2 and TRBJ2-7; 7 nucleotides align to TRBD1. Per germline, CDR1 SGHAT and CDR2 FQNNGV. The ends lost 0 bases at V and 4 bases at J; junction bases unmatched: 3. The CDR3 contains 14 residues. CDR3 DNA sequence: TGTGCCAGCAGCTTAGACTCAGGGGGTTACGAGCAGTACTTC. It translates to CASSLDSGGYEQYF.

The J gene is TRBJ1-5, the V gene TRBV2; D remains ambiguous. The CDR3 totals 14 residues. Trimming stripped 3 bases from V and 5 bases from J, with 11 bases between. In germline, CDR1 is SNHLY, CDR2 FYNNEI. DNA of the CDR3: TGTGCCAGCAGTGATGTATCGACCTATCAGCCCCAGCATTTT. Its translation is CASSDVSTYQPQHF.

The chain couples TRBV4-2 to TRBJ2-7, with TRBD2 identical over 8 bases. CDR1 is LGHNA and CDR2 is YNFKEQ in the germline V gene. Losses at the gene ends were 1 base for V and 4 bases for J; bases not matched to a gene: 6. This CDR3 spans 15 amino acids. The CDR3 nucleotides are TGTGCCAGCAGCCAAGCAGCGGGAGATCCTTACGAGCAGTACTTC. Translation: CASSQAAGDPYEQYF.

The rearrangement joins TRBV6-5 to TRBJ2-3, with a tentative D call TRBD1 (6 bases). V gave up 8 bases and J gave up 3 bases, with 15 bases separating them. CDR1 and CDR2 from the germline V gene are MNHEY and SVGAGI. This CDR3 has 14 residues. The CDR3 protein is CASSGTRETDTQYF. CDR3 bases: TGTGCCAGCTCCGGGACACGTGAAACAGATACGCAGTATTTT.

This chain links TRBV19 with TRBJ1-5; no clear D gene. In germline, CDR1 is LNHDA, CDR2 SQIVND (reference sequence). V was pared by 5 bases and J by 9 bases, with 14 bases between. The CDR3 length is 13 residues. CDR3 protein: CASSPSDPGPQHF. In nucleotides, the CDR3 is TGTGCCAGTAGTCCGTCAGACCCGGGGCCCCAGCATTTT.

The V gene is TRBV28, the J gene TRBJ1-1; perhaps TRBD1 as D (6 bases). CDR1 MDHEN and CDR2 SYDVKM come from the germline V gene. V was cut by 2 bases and J by 11 bases, with 9 bases left in between. CDR3 length equals 11 residues. In DNA form, the CDR3 reads TGTGCCAGCAGTTTAAGGGGGGAGGCTTTCTTT. Residues: CASSLRGEAFF. The entire variable domain, with the rest obtained from reference TRBV28 and TRBJ1-1, is as follows: DVKVTQSSRYLVKRTGEKVFLECVQDMDHENMFWYRQDPGLGLRLIYFSYDVKMKEKGDIPEGYSVSREKKERFSLILESASTNQTSMYLCASSLRGEAFFGQGTRLTVV.

V is TRBV30 and J is TRBJ1-4; TRBD1 agrees at 9 bases. Germline values: CDR1 GTSNPN, CDR2 SVGIG (reference sequence). The CDR3 length is 14 residues. The V gene end was trimmed by 5 bases and the J gene end by 5 bases; junction bases not matched to a gene: 6. For the CDR3, the DNA is TGTGCCTGGGGGGGACAGGGTCACAATGAAAAACTGTTTTTT. Its protein is CAWGGQGHNEKLFF.

This sequence joins TRBV19 and TRBJ1-1; TRBD1 is a possible D gene (6 bases). The germline gives CDR1 LNHDA, CDR2 SQIVND (reference sequence). This CDR3 spans 15 amino acids. Trimming took off 5 bases at V and 5 bases at J, with 18 bases between the two ends. CDR3 amino acids: CASSPHGGAKTEAFF. In DNA form, the CDR3 reads TGTGCCAGTAGTCCGCACGGGGGGGCGAAAACTGAAGCTTTCTTT.

The chain combines TRBV28 with TRBJ1-1, with 10 bases matching TRBD1. Germline trimming cut 6 bases from V and 8 bases from J; bases unmatched to any gene: 6. The CDR3 is 13 residues long. Germline V gives CDR1 MDHEN, CDR2 SYDVKM. The CDR3 bases are TGTGCCAGCAGCTACAGGGACAGGGGCGAAGCTTTCTTT. Its protein is CASSYRDRGEAFF.

The rearrangement uses TRBV6-4 and TRBJ2-1; TRBD2 agrees at 10 bases. The CDR3 consists of 14 residues. Per the germline V gene, CDR1 is MRHNA and CDR2 is SNTAGT. The V and J ends lost 4 bases and 6 bases, in that order; junction bases with no gene match: 3. As DNA, the CDR3 is TGTGCCAGCAGTGTCGGGACTAGCGCCAATGAGCAGTTCTTC. Amino acids: CASSVGTSANEQFF.

The chain couples TRBV19 to TRBJ1-2, with D possibly TRBD1 on 6 matching bases. Trimming stripped 4 bases from V and 4 bases from J, with 13 bases between. The CDR3 consists of 14 residues. CDR1 LNHDA and CDR2 SQIVND come from the germline V gene (reference sequence). CDR3 in DNA: TGTGCCAGTAGTAACCGACAGGACACCTATGGCTACACCTTC. It specifies CASSNRQDTYGYTF. Full variable domain (outside the CDR3, taken from reference TRBV19 and TRBJ1-2): DGGITQSPKYLFRKEGQNVTLSCEQNLNHDAMYWYRQDPGQGLRLIYYSQIVNDFQKGDIAEGYSVSREKKESFPLTVTSAQKNPTAFYLCASSNRQDTYGYTFGSGTRLTVV.

The chain carries TRBV24-1 and TRBJ2-3; the match to TRBD2 covers 9 bases. The CDR3 consists of 18 residues. Germline-derived CDR1 and CDR2 are KGHDR and SFDVKD. V was clipped by 3 bases and J by 0 bases; unmatched bases: 9. The CDR3 DNA sequence: TGTGCCACCAGTGATGCGGGAGGGCCGGGGGGTAGCACAGATACGCAGTATTTT. Protein product: CATSDAGGPGGSTDTQYF.

The rearrangement links TRBV12-3 or TRBV12-4 to TRBJ1-5; 8 bases align to TRBD1. The V segment lost 7 bases and the J segment 7 bases; nucleotides outside the gene matches: 6. The CDR3 runs 13 residues. The CDR3 DNA reads as TGTGCCAGCACCTTACAGGGGGTCCAGCCCCAGCATTTT. This codes for CASTLQGVQPQHF.